This record concerns one T cell receptor (beta chain) sequence. Its target antigen remains unknown. Per-nucleotide qualities are absent, and no much larger clonotype sits a single base away. This sample is part of a study of blood T cell repertoires in COVID-19 (dated by TCRdb to 2019 to 2021). Looking at the study overall: Samples covering the acute and convalescent phases of COVID-19 were provided by collaborators in the United States, Italy and Spain. The material from the prospective study consisted of cDNA or gDNA derived from T cells, B-cell-depleted T cells, or PBMCs. Deeply sampled blood TCRbeta repertoires from subjects exposed to, actively infected with, or recovered from COVID-19 were included in the dataset. The repertoires were made available in a free public database intended to serve as a resource for research on the immune response to SARS-CoV-2. The samples were drawn from two sources: the first 160 participants of the ongoing ImmuneRACE study, and over 1,000 subjects contributed by 6 global collaborators. Nearly every sample came with metadata listing a de-identified subject ID, COVID-19 status, age in years and sex. Where available, HLA class I and class II types were taken from metadata supplied by the sample provider and were not determined by assay-based typing. Overall results and qualifications from the work: The amount of clinical and demographic metadata varied by source and participant and was provided uncurated.

The immunoSEQ Assay, a bias-controlled multiplex PCR, was used to amplify TCRbeta CDR3 regions from genomic DNA. Per the authors' processing: The number of nucleated cells in each sample was estimated from the amplification of reference gene primers within the assay. To quantify the absolute abundance of each unique TCRbeta CDR3 rearrangement, sequence reads were collapsed and filtered. For each sample, productive Simpson clonality was calculated as the square root of Simpson's diversity index over productive rearrangements. TCRdb retrieved this table from immuneACCESS and kept in-frame rearrangements only. Not all clones are present; in checked studies, unresolved V genes account for under half, and no reason is known for the remainder. That table is the source of V, J and clone size, and D and trimming were worked out from the DNA. Within this sample are 200,000 to 250,000 clones, with approximately 90% of them counted one time only. Jointly, the top ten make up 2.7% of the sample.

The CDR3 runs 15 amino acids, cysteine and phenylalanine included. Solely the CDR3 DNA is kept, with 45 bases framed from the first base. Via the germline V gene (reference sequence), CDR1 is SEHNR and CDR2 FQNEAQ. Compared with germline, V lacks 0 bases and J lacks 12 bases; bases without a gene match: 14. In Seattle, one collaborating source enrolled patients while the infection was active and tracked those patients longitudinally over the course of disease. The collaborating institutions used their own protocols to collect whole blood in K2EDTA tubes. For TCRbeta analysis, collaborator samples were shipped as frozen whole blood, as isolated PBMCs, or as DNA extracted from either sample type.

This TCR was sampled from a man aged 30 to 39 with COVID-19, enrolled during active disease. The chain joins TRBV7-9 to TRBJ2-7, with 7 bases in between that match TRBD2. The sequencing sample was made of peripheral blood. CDR3 loop: CASSLAEAWGRDLYF. At the DNA level, the sequence is TGTGCCAGCAGCTTAGCGGAGGCTTGGGGGAGGGATTTGTACTTC.